The next 25 T cell receptor delta chains were all read from a single sample in a study of fetal and pediatric gammadelta thymocytes. TCRdb re-called the reads using CATT. The profile shows 700 to 1,000 delta-chain clones, about 51% of them singletons. The specimen sequenced was Vgamma9Vdelta2 gamma-delta T cells from the thymus. Stated subset: sorted CD3+gammadeltaTCR+Vgamma9+Vdelta2+ thymocytes. The receptors stem from a child who underwent cardiac surgery and was recorded as healthy.

Notes on this clone: One base separates it from a far larger clone, so it is likely a read error. Within the sample, other DNA sequences also encode this same CDR3. The rearrangement links TRDV2 to TRDJ1, with TRDD3 as a possible D gene (6 bases). Germline loops: CDR1 GEAIGNYY, CDR2 EKD. The CDR3 covers 15 residues. Trimming removed 1 base at V and 2 bases at J, with 13 bases between. CDR3 loop: CACDTRYAGTDKLIF. In DNA, the CDR3 is TGTGCCTGTGACACGAGATACGCGGGTACCGATAAACTCATCTTT.

On this clone itself: Just one base apart from a much larger clone, this may be a read error. The rearrangement joins TRDV2 to TRDJ1; 8 bases fit TRDD3. Germline V CDR1 and CDR2: GEAIGNYY, EKD. Losses at the gene ends were 5 bases for V and 0 bases for J; bases not matched to a gene: 16. CDR3 length equals 18 residues. CDR3 amino acids: CACVLTGDRGYNTDKLIF. CDR3 nucleotides: TGTGCCTGTGTATTAACTGGGGATCGGGGATACAACACCGATAAACTCATCTTT.

The chain is built from TRDV2 and TRDJ1; 7 bases agree with TRDD3. J lost 5 bases, V lost 5 bases, and 28 bases had no gene match. The CDR3 is 20 amino acids. Germline V gene data show CDR1 as GEAIGNYY and CDR2 as EKD. CDR3 in DNA: TGTGCCTGTGTCAGTACTGGGGACCCGCCCTGGGGGGGCCAGCCTGATAAACTCATCTTT. As protein: CACVSTGDPPWGGQPDKLIF.

As for this clone: For this DNA, TCRdb reports the protein of a much larger clone, which diverges at residue 6, most likely from a read error; the protein presented here is translated directly from the DNA. V gene TRDV2 combines with J gene TRDJ1, with 12 nucleotides matching TRDD3. This CDR3 spans 17 amino acids. J was trimmed by 3 bases and V by 2 bases; bases with no gene match: 9. CDR1 and CDR2 from the germline V gene are GEAIGNYY and EKD. The CDR3 region is CACDRWYWGIQSDKLIF. As DNA, the CDR3 is TGTGCCTGTGACAGGTGGTACTGGGGGATACAATCCGATAAACTCATCTTT.

A remark on this clone: A single base is all that separates this from a far larger clone, so a read error is likely. The chain uses TRDV2 and TRDJ2, with 11 bases matching TRDD3. J lost 5 bases, V lost 3 bases, and 22 bases had no gene match. CDR1 GEAIGNYY and CDR2 EKD come from the germline V gene. This CDR3 region has 21 residues. The CDR3 here is CACDPAFSGGYAKSITAQLFF. CDR3 DNA sequence: TGTGCCTGTGACCCCGCGTTTAGTGGGGGATACGCGAAAAGTATCACAGCACAACTCTTCTTT.

This clone is large (0.1 to 1%). The V call is TRDV2, the J call TRDJ3; the match to TRDD3 covers 7 bases. Germline loops: CDR1 GEAIGNYY, CDR2 EKD. V lost 5 bases, J lost 2 bases, and 11 bases stayed unmatched. This CDR3 comprises 18 residues. The chain's CDR3 is CACVSTGDPPWDTRQMFF. In nucleotides, the CDR3 is TGTGCCTGTGTCAGTACTGGGGACCCGCCCTGGGACACCCGACAGATGTTTTTC.

A word on this clone: A far larger clone lies a single base away; this is likely a read error. J is TRDJ1 and V is TRDV2; 8 bases agree with TRDD3. CDR3 length: 22 amino acids. The V and J ends lost 1 base and 0 bases, in that order; junction bases with no gene match: 24. Per the germline V gene, CDR1 is GEAIGNYY and CDR2 is EKD. CDR3 nucleotides: TGTGCCTGTGACACAAAGTGGTACGTTTTGCTGGGGGAGCCAACCTACACCGATAAACTCATCTTT. This translates into CACDTKWYVLLGEPTYTDKLIF.

By its share, this clone is large. The chain carries TRDV2 and TRDJ1; unclear D gene. The CDR3 is 12 residues long. With 1 base removed from V and 3 bases from J, the gap between germline ends came to 5 bases. Looked up from germline, CDR1 is GEAIGNYY and CDR2 is EKD. The CDR3 coding sequence is TGTGCCTGTGACACTAGCGCCGATAAACTCATCTTT. The encoded protein is CACDTSADKLIF.

The J gene was recorded as TRDJ1; no V gene was called. The CDR3 totals 10 residues. In DNA form, the CDR3 reads TGTGCTAGTTACACCGATAAACTCATCTTT. This encodes CASYTDKLIF.

This clone came up a few times. One base separates it from a far larger clone, so it is likely a read error. V usage is TRDV2 and J usage is TRDJ1; 7 positions agree with TRDD3. V lost 3 bases and J lost 1; bases outside the gene matches: 10. The CDR3 has 16 amino acids. Germline CDR1 and CDR2: GEAIGNYY and EKD. The CDR3: CACDAVGGEITDKLIF. The DNA for the CDR3 is TGTGCCTGTGACGCCGTTGGGGGAGAAATCACCGATAAACTCATCTTT.

With respect to this clone: Given a much more abundant clone one base away, this may be a read error. The J gene is TRDJ1, the V gene TRDV2, with TRDD3 matching 10 bases. The J segment lost 0 bases and the V segment lost 4 bases, leaving 31 bases of the junction unmatched. CDR1 and CDR2 (germline): GEAIGNYY, EKD. CDR3 length equals 24 residues. CDR3 coding DNA: TGTGCCTGTGAACCAGTAGGGGCTCCCGGGTCCTCTCTGGGGGATATACCGTACACCGATAAACTCATCTTT. It codes for CACEPVGAPGSSLGDIPYTDKLIF.

Notes on this clone: A far larger clone is just one base off, so this is likely a read error. Other DNA sequences within the sample encode an identical CDR3. This chain joins TRDV2 and TRDJ1, with 9 bases aligning to TRDD3. Germline V gives CDR1 GEAIGNYY, CDR2 EKD. The CDR3 sequence is 16 residues long. J gave up 0 bases and V 7 bases, and 11 bases lay outside the gene matches. In nucleotides, the CDR3 is TGTGCCTGCGACCCCTCGGGGATACGAGACACCGATAAACTCATCTTT. Its protein is CACDPSGIRDTDKLIF.

Notes on this clone: A far larger clone differs by one base, so this is likely a read error. This chain uses TRDV2 with TRDJ1; TRDD3 matches 9 bases. This CDR3 contains 21 residues. V lost 5 bases and J lost 4; bases outside the gene matches: 28. Germline CDR1 is GEAIGNYY and CDR2 is EKD. In DNA form, the CDR3 reads TGTGCCTGTGCCTCCCGGGGGGCGTACTGGGGGACAACACCGTACAACGATAAACTCATCTTT. Residues: CACASRGAYWGTTPYNDKLIF.

This clone counts as large. The chain couples TRDV2 to TRDJ1, with 13 bases aligning to TRDD3. CDR1 and CDR2 (germline): GEAIGNYY, EKD. Trimming at V came to 1 base and at J to 3 bases, leaving 28 bases not matched to a gene. CDR3 length: 24 amino acids. This chain's CDR3 is CACDTVRGSYERTGGYVNADKLIF. In DNA, the CDR3 is TGTGCCTGTGACACGGTTCGCGGCTCCTACGAACGTACTGGGGGATACGTTAACGCCGATAAACTCATCTTT.

In the case of this clone: Given a far larger clone just one base away, this is likely a sequencing read error. The gene calls are TRDV2 and TRDJ2; TRDD3 matches 7 bases. Germline V CDR1 and CDR2: GEAIGNYY, EKD. V shed 3 bases, J shed 12 bases, and the junction held 30 bases outside the gene matches. This CDR3 contains 20 residues. CDR3 residues: CACDGGVLGKRAANTDKLFF. Here the CDR3 DNA reads TGTGCCTGTGACGGGGGTGTACTGGGGAAAAGAGCAGCAAACACCGATAAACTCTTCTTT.

As regards this clone: This DNA's translation differs at residue 5 from TCRdb's protein, which comes from a much larger clone; a read error is likely, and the protein shown is translated from the DNA. The chain employs TRDV2 and TRDJ1; TRDD3 matches 7 bases. The CDR3 contains 17 residues. CDR1 GEAIGNYY and CDR2 EKD come from the germline V gene. The trim removed 3 bases at V and 0 bases at J, leaving 12 bases unmatched. The CDR3 loop reads CACDFLGGKIYTDKLIF. In DNA, the CDR3 is TGTGCCTGTGACTTTCTGGGGGGAAAGATCTACACCGATAAACTCATCTTT.

Concerning this clone itself: Given a much more abundant clone one base away, this may be a read error. Other DNA sequences in the sample encode the same CDR3. The chain is built from TRDV2 and TRDJ1; maybe TRDD3 (6 bases). V dropped 3 bases and J dropped 0 bases, with 19 bases sitting between them. This CDR3 is built from 17 residues. The germline V gene encodes CDR1 GEAIGNYY and CDR2 EKD. CDR3: CACDLLGGKIYTDKLIF. CDR3 nucleotide sequence: TGTGCCTGTGACTTATTGGGGGGAAAGATCTACACCGATAAACTCATCTTT.

Worth noting for this clone: With a far larger clone one base away, a read error is the likely cause. Other DNA sequences of this sample code for an identical CDR3. This chain joins TRDV2 and TRDJ1; unclear D gene. The CDR3 contains 17 residues. Per germline, CDR1 GEAIGNYY and CDR2 EKD. The V end lost 1 base, the J end lost 1 base, and 18 bases lay between the germline ends. As DNA, the CDR3 is TGTGCCTGTGACACGTACCGTAAGGAGAATCTCACCGATAAACTCATCTTT. Residues: CACDTYRKENLTDKLIF.

This clone appeared once. Only one base separates this from a far larger clonotype, so it likely reflects a read error. The same CDR3 arises from other DNA sequences in this sample as well. This chain connects TRDV2 to TRDJ1; 12 bases match TRDD3. The CDR3 loop spans 20 amino acids. Germline-derived CDR1 and CDR2 are GEAIGNYY and EKD. Here the CDR3 reads CACDTGGVPTGGYYTDKLIF. The CDR3 DNA follows: TGTGCTTGTGACACCGGAGGGGTACCAACTGGGGGATACTATACCGATAAACTCATCTTT.

With respect to this clone: It differs at one base from a far larger clone, so likely a read error. This specimen includes other DNA sequences encoding the same CDR3. V gene TRDV2 combines with J gene TRDJ1; maybe TRDD3 (6 bases). The CDR3 length is 17 residues. V lost 4 bases and J lost 1, with 21 bases in between. CDR1 is GEAIGNYY, CDR2 EKD, per germline. The CDR3 spells CACDTGGDRGATDKLIF. CDR3 in DNA: TGTGCCTGTGATACCGGTGGGGATCGAGGGGCCACCGATAAACTCATCTTT.

About this clone: The TCRdb protein, from a much larger clone, departs from this DNA's translation at residue 4, likely by read error; the protein shown derives from the DNA. This chain connects TRDV2 to TRDJ1; 13 bases agree with TRDD3. CDR3 length equals 17 residues. Germline-derived CDR1 and CDR2 are GEAIGNYY and EKD. J was trimmed by 2 bases and V by 5 bases; bases with no gene match: 10. In nucleotides, the CDR3 is TGTGCCTGTGGCACTGTACTGGGGGATACGAGGACCGATAAACTCATCTTT. Its translation: CACGTVLGDTRTDKLIF.

In regard to this clone: This likely stems from a read error, as it lies one base from a far larger clone. V usage is TRDV2 and J usage is TRDJ1; 8 nucleotides match TRDD3. The J segment lost 0 bases and the V segment lost 3 bases, leaving 14 bases of the junction unmatched. Germline CDR1 and CDR2: GEAIGNYY and EKD. CDR3 size: 18 residues. The CDR3 DNA follows: TGTGCCTGTGACCGTGCCGCTCGGGGGATAATAAACACCGATAAACTCATCTTT. This codes for CACDRAARGIINTDKLIF.

Details on this clone: This DNA translates differently at residue 8 from the TCRdb protein, which is that of a much larger clone; a read error is likely, and the protein shown is the DNA's own translation. The chain recombines TRDV2 with TRDJ1, with 10 bases that match TRDD3. CDR1 and CDR2 from the germline V gene are GEAIGNYY and EKD. J lost 3 bases, V lost 8 bases, and 5 bases had no gene match. CDR3 length equals 13 residues. CDR3 protein: CAFWGIYADKLIF. CDR3 DNA: TGTGCCTTCTGGGGGATATACGCCGATAAACTCATCTTT.

In its sample, this clone ranks as large. This sequence joins TRDV2 and TRDJ1, with D possibly TRDD3 on 6 matching bases. Germline values: CDR1 GEAIGNYY, CDR2 EKD. With 3 bases removed from V and 3 bases from J, the gap between germline ends came to 16 bases. The CDR3 has 15 amino acids. The CDR3 DNA sequence: TGTGCCTGTGACTTAAAGACTGGGCTCGCCGATAAACTCATCTTT. This gives the protein CACDLKTGLADKLIF.

Note on this clone: This may arise from a read error, as a much more abundant clone is one base away. The chain carries TRDV2 and TRDJ3; 11 nucleotides agree with TRDD3. Germline-derived CDR1 and CDR2 are GEAIGNYY and EKD. The length of the CDR3 is 19 residues. The V and J ends lost 0 bases and 0 bases, in that order; junction bases with no gene match: 3. The CDR3 here is CACDTLLGDSSWDTRQMFF. The CDR3 DNA reads as TGTGCCTGTGACACCTTACTGGGGGATAGCTCCTGGGACACCCGACAGATGTTTTTC.